This record looks at one T cell receptor (beta chain) sequence and its context. The antigen it binds to is not known. Base qualities are not recorded, but no much larger clone differs from it by a single base. This sample stems from a study of memory CD4+ T cells and cytomegalovirus serostatus (dated by TCRdb to about 2019). Regarding the complete study: The cohort included approximately 35 healthy adults from Belgium, of whom 9 were CMV seropositive and 24 were CMV seronegative. CD4+ memory TCRbeta repertoires of a Belgian cohort with known cytomegalovirus serostatus were sequenced in order to replicate a published TCR-based CMV serostatus classifier. Paper-wide results and their limitations: For predicting CMV serostatus, the median bootstrapped AUC was approximately 0.95 using the original framework and roughly 0.91 using a US-trained random forest. On the Belgian cohort, the classifier built on the original framework reached a median bootstrapped AUC of nearly 0.96, with a 95% CI of 0.76-1.00. Of 164 previously reported CMV-associated TCRbeta sequences, some 67 appeared in the CD4+ memory repertoires, each in one to five individuals. Only CD4+CD45RO+ memory cells were sequenced, in contrast to the original study, which included naive and memory CD4+ and CD8+ populations. The results were interpreted as suggesting that the CMV-associated TCR signature is mostly present in the CD4+ memory repertoire.

V sheds 2 bases and J sheds 8 bases, leaving 21 bases between their ends. The CDR3 contains 17 residues, cysteine and phenylalanine counted. The entry retains the CDR3 DNA only, 51 bases that are in frame from base 1. Looking up the germline V gene yields CDR1 LGHNA and CDR2 YSLEER. The Quick-DNA Microprep Kit was used to extract genomic DNA from the sorted cells. Amplification of TCRbeta DNA was done with the immunoSEQ hsTCRbeta kit, following the protocol from the manufacturer. An Illumina MiSeq instrument was used to sequence the TCRbeta libraries. In the original analysis: Once out-of-frame sequences had been removed, millions of distinct TCRbeta sequences were left, which works out to an average of roughly 72,000 per individual. Each individual was scored using the number of 164 previously reported CMV-associated TCRbeta sequences that the individual carried and the total number of productive distinct TCRbeta sequences. A beta-binomial model was reimplemented in Python, and scikit-learn random forests with default parameters were trained on data from the US cohort. Classifier performance on the Belgian cohort was reported as the median AUC with percentile confidence intervals calculated over 10,000 bootstrap iterations. TCRdb carries this immuneACCESS record with in-frame sequences only. Its versions omit some clonotypes, under half of them owing to an unresolved V gene in the studies checked, with the rest unexplained. The V and J calls and clone size come from that table; D and trimming were worked out from the DNA. The sample contains fewer than 50,000 clones, around three quarters of them found a single time. The ten largest clones add up to approximately 5% of the sample.

Single viable CD3+CD4+CD8-CD45RO+ cells were sorted as memory CD4+ T cells on a FACSAria II. To determine CMV serostatus, a Roche Elecsys assay was used that detects serum IgG against CMV pp150, pp28, p38 and p52. Following thawing, total CD4+ T cells were enriched through positive selection using CD4 magnetic microbeads. The samples came from a separate study whose specific focus was interrogating the CD4+ T cell memory repertoire. Peripheral blood mononuclear cells were isolated and cryopreserved according to standard operating procedures, and serum was kept at -80 degrees C. CD3-PerCP (BW264/56), CD4-APC (RPA-T4), CD45RO-PE (UCHT1) and CD8-Pacific Orange (3B5) antibodies were used for staining, and non-viable cells were excluded with Sytox blue.

The chain couples TRBV4-3 to TRBJ1-4; TRBD1 is possibly the D segment (6 matching bases). This TCR was recovered from an adult in good health and CMV-seropositive. Sequenced sample: memory CD4+ T cells from blood. The base sequence is TGCGCCAGCAGCCAATCCGAAGGGGGGGCGCGGGGGGAAAAACTGTTTTTT. Translated, this is CASSQSEGGARGEKLFF.